This T cell receptor (beta chain) originates from a study of Graves' ophthalmopathy and Graves' hyperthyroidism. Ten or more counts support this clonotype. Trimming took 0 bases from V and 0 from J, leaving 15 bases between them. This CDR3 has 18 amino acids. The germline V gene encodes CDR1 LNHNV and CDR2 YYDKDF (reference sequence). Transcripts of RNA were the source for amplifying TCR beta CDR3 regions. A first-round RT-PCR used HTBI primers, followed by a second-round multiplex PCR. MiXCR, applied by TCRdb to the multiplex PCR reads, yields one record per CDR3 protein. The data show 620,000 or so distinct CDR3 sequences, about 20% seen once.

This clonotype was sampled from a woman under 30 with stable Graves' hyperthyroidism. Some clones in this sample may be carry-over from other donors' samples. The sample was peripheral blood. This sequence joins TRBV15 and TRBJ1-5; D ambiguous. The CDR3 loop reads CATSRDLFGRDSNQPQHF. The CDR3 DNA sequence: TGTGCCACCAGCAGAGATCTTTTCGGAAGAGATAGCAATCAGCCCCAGCATTTT. The variable domain in full, with the rest retrieved from reference TRBV15 and TRBJ1-5, is DAMVIQNPRYQVTQFGKPVTLSCSQTLNHNVMYWYQQKSSQAPKLLFHYYDKDFNNEADTPDNFQSRRPNTSFCFLDIRSPGLGDTAMYLCATSRDLFGRDSNQPQHFGDGTRLSIL.